This entry lists 9 T cell receptor beta chains sequenced from one sample in a study of T cell changes during pregnancy in multiple sclerosis. The repertoire was sequenced with immunoSEQ multiplex PCR; TCRdb's copy has only in-frame clones and lacks some. The data show about 77,000 clones, approximately 89% seen once. Material: peripheral blood, obtained before pregnancy. Receptors were obtained from a female donor with multiple sclerosis, enrolled in a pregnancy study.

The chain employs TRBV4-2 and TRBJ1-4; D not certain. This CDR3 has 17 residues. The V and J ends lost 1 base and 4 bases respectively, with 16 bases between them. Germline loops: CDR1 LGHNA, CDR2 YNFKEQ. This chain's CDR3 is CASSQARNSYFNEKLFF. CDR3 bases: TGTGCCAGCAGCCAAGCCCGAAACAGTTACTTTAATGAAAAACTGTTTTTT.

V usage is TRBV29-1 and J usage is TRBJ2-1; 9 bases are shared with TRBD2. The ends lost 2 bases at V and 3 bases at J; junction bases unmatched: 11. Germline V CDR1 and CDR2: SQVTM, ANQGSEA. This CDR3 spans 17 amino acids. The CDR3 here is CSVERSRRGGFYNEQFF. The CDR3 DNA is TGCAGCGTTGAAAGGAGTAGGCGGGGGGGGTTCTACAATGAGCAGTTCTTC.

This clone has a single count. This chain links TRBV6-6 with TRBJ2-2, with D tentatively TRBD2 (5 bases). V was trimmed by 0 bases and J by 6 bases, leaving 11 bases between them. This CDR3 has 15 amino acids. Germline V gene lookup returns CDR1 MNHNY and CDR2 SVGAGI (reference sequence). Written as DNA, the CDR3 is TGTGCCAGCAGTTACTCACGGGGATGGGCCGGGGAGCTGTTTTTT. Residues: CASSYSRGWAGELFF.

The genes are TRBV2 and TRBJ2-7, with D possibly being TRBD2 (5 bases). This CDR3 region has 14 residues. The germline V gene encodes CDR1 SNHLY and CDR2 FYNNEI. Trimming took 0 bases from V and 6 from J, leaving 12 bases between them. CDR3 amino acids: CASSEATAAGEQYF. The CDR3 DNA reads TGTGCCAGCAGTGAAGCAACAGCCGCGGGCGAGCAGTACTTC.

V gene TRBV6-6 combines with J gene TRBJ2-3; TRBD2 might be the D (6 bases). CDR3 length: 16 amino acids. Trimming pared 5 bases from V and 4 bases from J, leaving 19 bases between. Germline V CDR1 and CDR2: MNHNY, SVGAGI (reference sequence). CDR3 sequence: CASSPPDAGRADTQYF. In DNA, the CDR3 is TGTGCCAGCAGTCCACCTGATGCGGGAAGGGCAGATACGCAGTATTTT.

This chain connects TRBV5-1 to TRBJ1-2; 7 bases fit TRBD1. V gave up 2 bases and J gave up 4 bases; unmatched junction bases: 8. Germline CDR1 and CDR2: SGHRS and YFSETQ. CDR3 length: 15 amino acids. CDR3: CASSFSEGTAYGYTF. DNA of the CDR3: TGCGCCAGCAGCTTTTCCGAAGGGACAGCCTATGGCTACACCTTC.

This clone was counted a few times. The rearrangement uses TRBV18 and TRBJ1-2; 7 bases match TRBD1. CDR1 is KGHSH, CDR2 LQKENI, per germline. The junction had 2 bases not matched to a gene; V was cut back by 5 bases and J by 5 bases. The CDR3 contains 12 residues. CDR3 region: CASSDRAYGYTF. CDR3 bases: TGTGCCAGCTCAGACAGGGCGTATGGCTACACCTTC.

The genes are TRBV6-1 and TRBJ1-5; D is possibly TRBD1 (6 bases). The CDR3 has 13 residues. Germline-derived CDR1 and CDR2 are MNHNS and SASEGT. V was pared by 5 bases and J by 6 bases, with 11 bases between. The CDR3 is CASSTGIVQPQHF. CDR3 coding DNA: TGTGCCAGCAGTACAGGGATTGTTCAGCCCCAGCATTTT.

The rearrangement links TRBV7-9 to TRBJ1-3; D remains unclear. Germline V gene data show CDR1 as SEHNR and CDR2 as FQNEAQ (reference sequence). The CDR3 runs to 16 residues. The V end lost 1 base, the J end lost 0 bases, and 10 bases lay between the germline ends. In DNA, the CDR3 is TGTGCCAGCAGCTTAGAACATAGGAGCTCTGGAAACACCATATATTTT. Protein sequence: CASSLEHRSSGNTIYF.